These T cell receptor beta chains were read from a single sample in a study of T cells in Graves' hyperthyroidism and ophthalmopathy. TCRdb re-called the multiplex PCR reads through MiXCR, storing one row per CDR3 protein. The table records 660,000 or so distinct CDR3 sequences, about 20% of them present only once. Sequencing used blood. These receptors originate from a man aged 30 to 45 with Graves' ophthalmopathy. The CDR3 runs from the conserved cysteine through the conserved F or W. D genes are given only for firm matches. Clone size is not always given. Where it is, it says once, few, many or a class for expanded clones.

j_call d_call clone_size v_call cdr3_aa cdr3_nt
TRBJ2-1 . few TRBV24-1 CATLGLDNEQFF TGTGCCACCTTGGGACTGGACAATGAGCAGTTCTTC
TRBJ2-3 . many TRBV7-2 CASSLGATEGDTQYF TGTGCCAGCAGCTTAGGTGCTACAGAGGGGGATACGCAGTATTTT
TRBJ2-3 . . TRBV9 CASSVGDSSGDTQYF TGTGCCAGCAGCGTAGGGGATAGCAGTGGAGATACGCAGTATTTT
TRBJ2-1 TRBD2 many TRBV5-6 CASSPLAGGPYEQFF TGTGCCAGCAGCCCACTAGCGGGAGGGCCATATGAGCAGTTCTTC
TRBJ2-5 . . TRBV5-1 CASSLEDRTQYF TGTGCCAGCAGCTTGGAGGATCGGACCCAGTACTTC
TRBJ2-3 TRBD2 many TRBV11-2 CASSSTSGVTDTQYF TGTGCCAGCAGCTCGACTAGCGGGGTCACAGATACGCAGTATTTT
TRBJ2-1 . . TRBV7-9 CASTRNEERFF TGTGCCAGCACCAGAAACGAGGAGCGGTTCTTC
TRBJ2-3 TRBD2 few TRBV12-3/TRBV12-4 CASSLALAGGPVDTQYF TGTGCCAGCAGTTTAGCCCTAGCGGGAGGGCCTGTAGATACGCAGTATTTT
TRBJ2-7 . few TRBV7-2 CASSLAGDFPYEQYF TGTGCCAGCAGCTTAGCGGGTGACTTTCCCTACGAGCAGTACTTC
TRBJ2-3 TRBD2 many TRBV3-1 CASSPTTSVRTDTQYF TGTGCCAGCAGCCCAACGACTAGCGTCCGCACAGATACGCAGTATTTT
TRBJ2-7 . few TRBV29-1 CSVEVNYEQYF TGCAGCGTTGAAGTAAACTACGAGCAGTACTTC
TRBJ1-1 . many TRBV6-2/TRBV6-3 CASSYSYRVGDTEAFF TGTGCCAGCAGTTATTCGTATCGGGTCGGGGACACTGAAGCTTTCTTT
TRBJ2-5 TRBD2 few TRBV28 CASSLGSGNLQETQYF TGTGCCAGCAGTTTGGGTAGCGGGAACCTCCAAGAGACCCAGTACTTC
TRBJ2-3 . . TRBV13 CASSLGGTRRVDTQYF TGTGCCAGCAGCTTAGGCGGAACGCGGCGGGTGGATACGCAGTATTTT
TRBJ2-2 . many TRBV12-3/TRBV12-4 CASSSTYTGELFF TGTGCCAGCAGTTCTACGTACACCGGGGAGCTGTTTTTT
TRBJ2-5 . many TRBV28 CASSLHQGMETQYF TGTGCCAGCAGTTTACATCAGGGGATGGAGACCCAGTACTTC
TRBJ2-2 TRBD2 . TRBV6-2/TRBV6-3 CASSSGTSANSGELFF TGTGCCAGCAGCTCCGGGACTAGCGCTAATTCCGGGGAGCTGTTTTTT
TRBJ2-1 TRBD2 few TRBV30 CAWSPGLAVTLNNEQFF TGTGCCTGGAGTCCGGGACTAGCGGTAACCCTGAACAATGAGCAGTTCTTC
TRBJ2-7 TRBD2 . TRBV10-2 CASSESGRSYEQYF TGCGCCAGCAGTGAGAGCGGGAGATCCTACGAGCAGTACTTC
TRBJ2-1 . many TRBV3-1 CASSQSWERNEQFF TGTGCCAGCAGCCAATCTTGGGAGAGGAATGAGCAGTTCTTC
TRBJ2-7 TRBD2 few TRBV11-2 CASSSHSGSLNEQYF TGTGCCAGCAGCTCCCATAGCGGGAGTTTGAACGAGCAGTACTTC
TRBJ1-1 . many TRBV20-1 CSARRGIEGNRGAFF TGCAGTGCTAGAAGGGGGATAGAGGGTAATAGGGGAGCTTTCTTT
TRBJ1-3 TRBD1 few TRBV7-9 CASRGQTSGNTIYF TGTGCCAGCAGGGGACAGACCTCTGGAAACACCATATATTTT
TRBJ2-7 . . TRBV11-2 CASSLDWIEQYF TGTGCCAGCAGCTTAGATTGGATCGAGCAGTACTTC
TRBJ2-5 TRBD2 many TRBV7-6 CASSRGGDKEKETQYF TGTGCCAGCAGCCGCGGGGGAGACAAGGAGAAAGAGACCCAGTACTTC
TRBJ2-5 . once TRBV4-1 CASSPGGPPRETQYF TGCGCCAGCAGCCCTGGGGGCCCCCCCAGAGAGACCCAGTACTTC
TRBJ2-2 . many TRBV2 CASRNEGLDTGELFF TGTGCCAGCCGGAACGAGGGGCTGGACACCGGGGAGCTGTTTTTT
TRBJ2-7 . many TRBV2 CASSEGPIPPYEQYF TGTGCCAGCAGTGAAGGGCCAATCCCCCCCTACGAGCAGTACTTC
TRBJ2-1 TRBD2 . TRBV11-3 CASSSVAGGSSYNEQFF TGTGCCAGCAGCTCCGTAGCGGGAGGGAGCTCCTACAATGAGCAGTTCTTC
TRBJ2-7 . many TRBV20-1 CSASSGGSEHEQYF TGCAGTGCTAGTAGTGGGGGGTCCGAACACGAGCAGTACTTC
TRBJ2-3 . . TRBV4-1 CASSPPGAGAMADTQYF TGCGCCAGCAGCCCACCGGGGGCAGGGGCTATGGCAGATACGCAGTATTTT
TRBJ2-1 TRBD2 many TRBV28 CASRAGGSSYNEQFF TGTGCCAGCCGAGCGGGAGGGAGCTCCTACAATGAGCAGTTCTTC
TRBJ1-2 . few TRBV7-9 CASRNDGSYTF TGTGCCAGCAGGAATGACGGAAGCTACACCTTC
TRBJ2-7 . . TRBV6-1 CANPWTVSYEQYF TGTGCCAACCCTTGGACAGTCAGCTACGAGCAGTACTTC
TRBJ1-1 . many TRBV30 CAWSHPNTEAFF TGTGCCTGGAGTCATCCGAACACTGAAGCTTTCTTT
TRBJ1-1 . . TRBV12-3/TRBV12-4 CASSFRGRDTEASF TGTGCCAGCAGTTTCCGGGGAAGAGACACTGAAGCTTCCTTT
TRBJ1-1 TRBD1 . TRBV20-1 CSARQGLAEAFF TGCAGTGCGCGACAGGGACTGGCTGAAGCTTTCTTT
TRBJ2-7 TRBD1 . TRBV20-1 CSAAWTGGYYEQYF TGCAGTGCTGCCTGGACAGGGGGCTACTACGAGCAGTACTTC
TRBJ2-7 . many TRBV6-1 CASRRSSREQYF TGTGCCAGCAGACGGTCTAGTCGGGAGCAGTACTTC
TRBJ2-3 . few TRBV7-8 CASSLGPRQGSTDTQYF TGTGCCAGCAGCTTAGGCCCACGGCAGGGAAGCACAGATACGCAGTATTTT
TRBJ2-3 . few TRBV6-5 CASSYAFTDTQYF TGTGCCAGCAGTTACGCTTTCACAGATACGCAGTATTTT
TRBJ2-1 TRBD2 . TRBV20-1 CSVQLAGVTNEQFF TGCAGTGTCCAACTAGCGGGAGTCACCAATGAGCAGTTCTTC
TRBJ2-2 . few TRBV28 CASSLPGANGELFF TGTGCCAGCAGTTTACCGGGGGCGAACGGGGAGCTGTTTTTT
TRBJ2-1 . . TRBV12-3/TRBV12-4 CASTLEGSSYNEQFF TGTGCCAGCACCCTAGAGGGGTCCTCCTACAATGAGCAGTTCTTC
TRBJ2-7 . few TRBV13 CASSAVASSYEQYF TGTGCCAGCAGCGCCGTTGCAAGCTCCTACGAGCAGTACTTC
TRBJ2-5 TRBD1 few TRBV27 CASSFTRGSSETQYF TGTGCCAGCAGTTTCACCAGGGGGAGCTCGGAGACCCAGTACTTC
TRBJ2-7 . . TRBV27 CASSLRAGMGNEQYF TGTGCCAGCAGTTTAAGGGCAGGGATGGGGAACGAGCAGTACTTC
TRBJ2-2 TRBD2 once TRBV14 CASSPGLAGVPNTGELFF TGTGCCAGCAGCCCTGGACTAGCGGGAGTTCCGAACACCGGGGAGCTGTTTTTT
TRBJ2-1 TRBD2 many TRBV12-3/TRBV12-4 CASSTGGSSYNEQFF TGTGCCAGCAGCACGGGGGGAAGCTCCTACAATGAGCAGTTCTTC
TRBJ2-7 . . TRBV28 CASSLVRGPSYEQYF TGTGCCAGCAGTTTGGTAAGGGGTCCCTCCTACGAGCAGTACTTC
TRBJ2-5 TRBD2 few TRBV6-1 CASSEDPSGLQETQYF TGTGCCAGCAGTGAAGACCCTAGCGGATTACAAGAGACCCAGTACTTC
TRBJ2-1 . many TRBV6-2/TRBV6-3 CASSSGSSNEQFF TGTGCCAGCAGTTCGGGTAGCAGCAATGAGCAGTTCTTC
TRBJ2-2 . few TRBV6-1 CASSESYDRPPGELFF TGTGCCAGCAGTGAATCCTACGACAGGCCGCCCGGGGAGCTGTTTTTT
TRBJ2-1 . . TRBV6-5 CASSFGGADYNEQFF TGTGCCAGCAGTTTCGGAGGGGCCGACTACAATGAGCAGTTCTTC
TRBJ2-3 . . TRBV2 CASSDLRRTDTQYF TGTGCCAGCAGTGACCTAAGACGCACAGATACGCAGTATTTT
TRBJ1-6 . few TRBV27 CASSAKGSRSNSPLHF TGTGCCAGCAGCGCAAAGGGAAGTCGGAGTAATTCACCCCTCCACTTT
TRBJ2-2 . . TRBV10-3 CAISVEQRATGELFF TGTGCCATCAGCGTGGAACAGAGGGCCACCGGGGAGCTGTTTTTT
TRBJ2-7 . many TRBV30 CAWSIGGLYEQYF TGTGCCTGGAGTATAGGGGGACTCTACGAGCAGTACTTC